Following are 8 T cell receptor beta chains from one sample sequenced in a study of blood T cell repertoires in COVID-19. Repertoires were generated with immunoSEQ multiplex PCR, while TCRdb's copy carries only in-frame clones and drops some. The table has about 320,000 clones, 90% seen once. The sample consisted of PBMCs or T cells enriched from blood (not recorded which). The source is a man between 60 and 75 years old who had recovered from COVID-19.

This clone was counted once. V usage is TRBV6-6 and J usage is TRBJ1-2; D remains unclear. CDR1 is MNHNY, CDR2 SVGAGI, per germline (reference sequence). This CDR3 comprises 15 residues. The V end lost 0 bases, the J end lost 2 bases, and 10 bases lay between the germline ends. CDR3 DNA: TGTGCCAGCAGTTACTCGAGGATCAAGAACTATGGCTACACCTTC. This gives the protein CASSYSRIKNYGYTF.

The chain links TRBV4-3 to TRBJ1-1, with 8 bases lining up with TRBD1. J gave up 5 bases and V 0 bases, and 5 bases lay outside the gene matches. The CDR3 has 15 amino acids. Germline V gene lookup returns CDR1 LGHNA and CDR2 YSLEER. Here the CDR3 DNA reads TGCGCCAGCAGCCAAGATGACAGGGGAGGAACTGAAGCTTTCTTT. Its protein is CASSQDDRGGTEAFF.

To note about this clone: Additional DNA sequences in this sample encode the identical CDR3. The CDR3 spells CASSQDYRGRADTQYF. In nucleotides, the CDR3 is TGTGCCAGCAGCCAAGACTACAGGGGGAGAGCAGATACGCAGTATTTT. The chain has TRBV3-1 (or the pseudogene TRBV3-2) and TRBJ2-3; 8 bases fit TRBD1. J was trimmed by 4 bases and V by 0 bases; bases with no gene match: 6. The CDR3 consists of 16 residues. Germline V gene data show CDR1 as LGHDT and CDR2 as YNNKEL (reference sequence).

This clone has just one count. The chain uses TRBV7-6 and TRBJ2-1, with 15 bases aligning to TRBD2. Germline trimming cut 5 bases from V and 2 bases from J; bases unmatched to any gene: 4. The CDR3 is 17 amino acids. Per germline, CDR1 SGHVS and CDR2 FNYEAQ. As DNA, the CDR3 is TGTGCCAGCAGCCCATGGACTAGCGGGAGGGCCTACAATGAGCAGTTCTTC. Protein: CASSPWTSGRAYNEQFF.

The V gene is TRBV19, the J gene TRBJ1-5; tentative D call: TRBD1 (5 bases). The germline CDR1 and CDR2 sequences are LNHDA and SQIVND (reference sequence). V lost 1 base and J lost 4, with 14 bases in between. This CDR3 comprises 16 residues. In DNA, the CDR3 is TGTGCCAGTAGTATAGCCGGGGGGACTTGGAATCAGCCCCAGCATTTT. As protein: CASSIAGGTWNQPQHF.

The chain is built from TRBV7-3 and TRBJ1-2; D may be TRBD1 (5 bases). The V gene's germline CDR1 is SGHTA and CDR2 FQGTGA. V was trimmed by 2 bases and J by 2 bases, leaving 15 bases between them. The CDR3 totals 16 residues. The CDR3 here is CASSLSLQVSNYGYTF. Here the CDR3 DNA reads TGTGCCAGCAGCTTATCCCTACAGGTGAGCAACTATGGCTACACCTTC.

The genes are TRBV7-2 and TRBJ1-3, with 7 bases aligning to TRBD1. Per germline, CDR1 SGHTA and CDR2 FQGNSA. Germline trimming cut 3 bases from V and 1 base from J; bases unmatched to any gene: 6. The CDR3 is 16 residues long. The CDR3 spells CASSFLTGLSGNTIYF. CDR3 coding DNA: TGTGCCAGCAGCTTCCTGACAGGGTTGTCTGGAAACACCATATATTTT.

The table lists this clone with a few counts. The chain couples TRBV29-1 to TRBJ2-5, with 7 bases fitting TRBD1. V shed 2 bases, J shed 2 bases, and the junction held 8 bases outside the gene matches. Per germline, CDR1 SQVTM and CDR2 ANQGSEA. This CDR3 spans 15 amino acids. CDR3 DNA: TGCAGCGTTGAAATCGGCAGGGGGAGACAAGAGACCCAGTACTTC. Translated, it gives CSVEIGRGRQETQYF.